The subject of this entry is one T cell receptor beta chain. What it binds is unknown. This sample is part of a study of glioma-infiltrating T cells. Findings of the study overall: Tissue and blood shared very few CDR3 sequences. Above-expected tissue-blood divergence occurred in all gliomas, most in low-grade ones.

Using RNA template, CDR3s of TCR alpha and beta were amplified with iRepertoire arm-PCR. Input was about 85-450 ng of tissue mRNA or PBMC total RNA. TCRdb re-called the multiplex PCR reads with MiXCR, one entry per CDR3 protein. The profile shows about 89,000 distinct CDR3 sequences, less than 30% of them singletons. The CDR3 sequence is 13 residues long. Trimming removed 3 bases at V and 3 bases at J, with 7 bases between. Germline V gene lookup returns CDR1 SGHNT and CDR2 YYREEE (reference sequence). Sample: glioma tissue, nonneoplastic brain tissue, or PBMCs (not recorded which). This TCR was sampled from a human donor with low-grade glioma or glioblastoma, undergoing nonglioma brain surgery, or in good health (not recorded which). The chain links TRBV5-4 to TRBJ2-1; a weak D match, TRBD1 (5 bases). In nucleotides, the CDR3 is TGTGCCAGCAGCTATGACAGCTACAATGAGCAGTTCTTC. Translation gives CASSYDSYNEQFF.